This paragraph reports one T cell receptor beta chain. Running of the v3.0 immunoSEQ assay took place at survey level. This table comes from immunoSEQ multiplex PCR, and its TCRdb copy is limited to in-frame clones, with some not included. This sample has around 15,000 clones; about 80% occur once, and the top ten carry about 22%. Germline V gene lookup returns CDR1 LNHDA and CDR2 SQIVND (reference sequence). This CDR3 has 17 amino acids. V lost 3 bases, J lost 1 base, and 18 bases lay in between. The data were obtained in a study of long-term antiretroviral therapy in people with HIV. The chain couples TRBV19 to TRBJ1-1; tentative D call: TRBD1 (5 bases). The specimen comprised unsorted PBMCs, sampled 2.1 years after starting antiretroviral therapy. The source of this sequence is a man aged 35 to 55 with HIV. The CDR3 loop is CASSIPLGRGANTEAFF. In DNA form, the CDR3 reads TGTGCCAGTAGTATTCCCTTGGGGAGGGGCGCGAACACTGAAGCTTTCTTT. The full variable domain, completed using reference TRBV19 and TRBJ1-1, is DGGITQSPKYLFRKEGQNVTLSCEQNLNHDAMYWYRQDPGQGLRLIYYSQIVNDFQKGDIAEGYSVSREKKESFPLTVTSAQKNPTAFYLCASSIPLGRGANTEAFFGQGTRLTVV.